Presented here are 18 T cell receptor beta chains from one specimen sequenced in a study of OX40 agonist ivuxolimab in advanced cancers. The repertoire was sequenced with immunoSEQ multiplex PCR; TCRdb's copy has only in-frame clones and lacks some. The sample comprises over 35,000 clones, roughly four fifths of which are singletons, and roughly 25% rests with the top ten. The specimen was CD4+ or CD8+ T cells sorted from blood, collected in a trial of the OX40 agonist ivuxolimab. The receptors here all came from an adult with an advanced solid tumor such as melanoma, head and neck, liver or kidney cancer.

The CDR3 DNA reads as TGCGCCAGCAAGGCGGGAGGGCACACCGGGGAGCTGTTTTTT. It is translated as CASKAGGHTGELFF. The rearrangement links TRBV10-2 to TRBJ2-2; 9 nucleotides align to TRBD2. The CDR3 is made up of 14 amino acids. Per the germline V gene, CDR1 is WSHSY and CDR2 is SAAADI. With V trimmed by 7 bases and J by 3 bases, 3 bases remained unmatched.

V gene TRBV4-1 combines with J gene TRBJ2-7; D call uncertain. The V gene lost 0 bases and the J gene lost 3 bases, with 9 bases spanning the gap. The CDR3 consists of 14 residues. The germline V gene encodes CDR1 MGHRA and CDR2 YSYEKL. This chain's CDR3 is CASSQDRRSYEQYF. In DNA form, the CDR3 reads TGCGCCAGCAGCCAAGATCGGCGGAGCTACGAGCAGTACTTC.

The J gene is TRBJ1-5, the V gene TRBV6-6; D unresolved. Germline assignment: CDR1 MNHNY and CDR2 SVGAGI (reference sequence). The CDR3 is 15 amino acids. V lost 6 bases to trimming and J lost 7 bases, with 19 bases between them. The chain's CDR3 is CASSKQYDRVQPQHF. The DNA for the CDR3 is TGTGCCAGCAGCAAACAATACGATAGGGTCCAGCCCCAGCATTTT.

The gene calls are TRBV6-1 and TRBJ1-2; the D gene is possibly TRBD1 (6 bases). The CDR3 length is 14 residues. CDR1 and CDR2 from the germline V gene are MNHNS and SASEGT. The V end was cut by 5 bases, the J end by 4 bases, with 14 bases between. The CDR3 spells CASSPRGASYGYTF. In DNA, the CDR3 is TGTGCCAGCAGTCCAAGGGGGGCCTCCTATGGCTACACCTTC.

This clone is categorized as large (0.1 to 1%). The chain carries TRBV18 and TRBJ2-5, with 12 bases lining up with TRBD2. This CDR3 comprises 17 residues. The trim removed 3 bases at V and 2 bases at J, leaving 7 bases unmatched. Germline lookup yields CDR1 KGHSH and CDR2 LQKENI. CDR3 sequence: CASSPASGGVGQETQYF. CDR3 nucleotides: TGTGCCAGCTCACCCGCTAGCGGGGGGGTAGGACAAGAGACCCAGTACTTC.

V and J are TRBV4-3 and TRBJ1-5, with D possibly TRBD1 on 6 matching bases. Germline V gene sequence: CDR1 LGHNA, CDR2 YSLEER. Trimming shortened V by 0 bases and J by 7 bases, and 13 bases separated the two germline ends. The CDR3 covers 15 residues. The chain's CDR3 is CASSQDGQGNQPQHF. CDR3 in DNA: TGCGCCAGCAGCCAAGATGGTCAGGGGAACCAGCCCCAGCATTTT.

The chain links TRBV6-5 to TRBJ2-7, with 7 positions matching TRBD2. CDR3 length equals 15 residues. The germline V gene encodes CDR1 MNHEY and CDR2 SVGAGI. After removal of 6 bases from V and 3 bases from J, the junction contained 11 bases not matched to a gene. Written as DNA, the CDR3 is TGTGCCAGCAGCGACGGGGCTAGCGGAGTCTACGAGCAGTACTTC. The encoded protein is CASSDGASGVYEQYF.

The genes are TRBV2 and TRBJ1-5; D is possibly TRBD1 (6 bases). V lost 6 bases to trimming and J lost 6 bases, with 9 bases between them. Germline V gene lookup returns CDR1 SNHLY and CDR2 FYNNEI. The CDR3 runs 12 residues. CDR3: CASSRGGQPQHF. CDR3 DNA sequence: TGTGCCAGCAGCAGGGGCGGTCAGCCCCAGCATTTT.

The chain employs TRBV9 and TRBJ2-7, with D maybe TRBD2 (5 bases). Looked up from germline, CDR1 is SGDLS and CDR2 is YYNGEE. The CDR3 contains 15 residues. The V end was cut by 0 bases, the J end by 6 bases, with 16 bases between. Here the CDR3 DNA reads TGTGCCAGCAGCGTAGAGGCCGGAAATCGGGGCGAGCAGTACTTC. Amino acids: CASSVEAGNRGEQYF.

The chain joins TRBV5-1 to TRBJ2-7; possibly TRBD1 or TRBD2 for D (5 bases each). V shed 4 bases and J shed 3 bases, with 20 bases lying between them. Per the germline V gene, CDR1 is SGHRS and CDR2 is YFSETQ. The CDR3 has 16 amino acids. CDR3 region: CASSKGFGGTHYEQYF. In DNA, the CDR3 is TGCGCCAGCAGCAAGGGTTTTGGGGGTACCCACTACGAGCAGTACTTC.

This chain connects TRBV16 to TRBJ2-7; unclear D gene. CDR3 length: 14 amino acids. Germline values: CDR1 KGHSY, CDR2 FQNENV. The V and J ends lost 9 bases and 0 bases respectively, with 15 bases between them. DNA for the CDR3: TGTGCCAGTTCACCCCAGGATGGCTCCTACGAGCAGTACTTC. As protein: CASSPQDGSYEQYF.

This chain links TRBV4-1 with TRBJ2-7; D ambiguous. Trimming removed 2 bases from V and 3 bases from J, with 8 bases in between. This CDR3 region has 13 residues. Germline loops: CDR1 MGHRA, CDR2 YSYEKL. The CDR3 DNA reads TGCGCCAGCAGCCAAACTCGAGACTACGAGCAGTACTTC. This encodes CASSQTRDYEQYF.

The V and J genes are TRBV11-2 and TRBJ1-2, with 7 bases aligning to TRBD1. V shed 5 bases and J 4 bases; nucleotides not matched to a gene: 4. The germline V gene has CDR1 SGHAT and CDR2 FQNNGV. The CDR3 sequence is 13 residues long. DNA for the CDR3: TGTGCCAGCAGCCCGGGACAGATCTATGGCTACACCTTC. It translates to CASSPGQIYGYTF.

V is TRBV27 and J is TRBJ2-5; 10 nucleotides align to TRBD1. The DNA matches TRBJ2-7 better at its end, which makes the J call doubtful. This CDR3 is 15 amino acids long. CDR1 and CDR2 from the germline V gene are MNHEY and SMNVEV (reference sequence). The CDR3 spells CASSSRTGGFYEQYF. DNA of the CDR3: TGTGCCAGCAGTTCCCGGACAGGGGGTTTTTACGAGCAGTACTTC.

The rearrangement links TRBV5-1 to TRBJ1-1; no definite D call. V was trimmed by 1 base and J by 8 bases, leaving 6 bases between them. Germline loops: CDR1 SGHRS, CDR2 YFSETQ. The CDR3 has 11 amino acids. CDR3 protein: CASSLSGEAFF. Written as DNA, the CDR3 is TGCGCCAGCAGCTTGAGTGGAGAAGCTTTCTTT.

CDR3 in amino acids: CASLRKIAGGTYNEQFF. The CDR3 DNA is TGTGCCAGCTTACGCAAAATAGCGGGAGGGACCTACAATGAGCAGTTCTTC. The V gene is TRBV18, the J gene TRBJ2-1, with 11 bases fitting TRBD2. In germline, CDR1 is KGHSH, CDR2 LQKENI. This CDR3 region has 17 residues. Unmatched junction bases numbered 10, after V lost 7 bases and J lost 2 bases.

The chain employs TRBV6-5 and TRBJ1-1; no clear D gene. Deletions cut 2 bases from V and 0 bases from J, with 4 bases between. Germline CDR1 is MNHEY and CDR2 is SVGAGI. The CDR3 runs 13 residues. CDR3 nucleotides: TGTGCCAGCAGTTACGGGATGAACACTGAAGCTTTCTTT. It codes for CASSYGMNTEAFF.

The rearrangement links TRBV20-1 to TRBJ2-3; D perhaps matches TRBD2 (7 bases). CDR1 and CDR2 (germline): DFQATT, SNEGSKA (reference sequence). The CDR3 is 11 residues long. CDR3 region: CRGASTDTQYF. CDR3 sequence (DNA): TGCCGGGGGGCAAGCACAGATACGCAGTATTTT.